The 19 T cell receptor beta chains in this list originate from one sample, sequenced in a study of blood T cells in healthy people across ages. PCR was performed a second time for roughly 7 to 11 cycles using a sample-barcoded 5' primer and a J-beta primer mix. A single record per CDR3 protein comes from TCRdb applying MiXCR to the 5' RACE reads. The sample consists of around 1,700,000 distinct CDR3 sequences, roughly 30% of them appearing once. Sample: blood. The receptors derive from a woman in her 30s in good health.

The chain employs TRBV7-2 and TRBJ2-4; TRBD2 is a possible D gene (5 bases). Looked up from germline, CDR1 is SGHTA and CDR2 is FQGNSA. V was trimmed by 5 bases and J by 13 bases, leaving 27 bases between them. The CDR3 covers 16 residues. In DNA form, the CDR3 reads TGTGCCAGCAGCCAAAATTCCCTAGCCGTTACTGGTGAGCAGTACTTC. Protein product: CASSQNSLAVTGEQYF.

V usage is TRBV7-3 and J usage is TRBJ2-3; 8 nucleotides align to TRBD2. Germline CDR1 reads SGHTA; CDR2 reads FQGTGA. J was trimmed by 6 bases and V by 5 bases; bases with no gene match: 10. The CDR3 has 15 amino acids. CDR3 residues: CASSPFAGGRDTQYF. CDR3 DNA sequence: TGTGCCAGCAGCCCATTCGCGGGAGGCAGGGATACGCAGTATTTT.

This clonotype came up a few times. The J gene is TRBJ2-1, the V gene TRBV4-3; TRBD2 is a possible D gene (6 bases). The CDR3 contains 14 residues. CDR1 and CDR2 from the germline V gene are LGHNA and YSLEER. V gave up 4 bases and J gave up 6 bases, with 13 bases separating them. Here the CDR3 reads CASSRSGAGNEQFF. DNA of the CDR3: TGCGCCAGCAGCCGCTCGGGAGCCGGCAATGAGCAGTTCTTC.

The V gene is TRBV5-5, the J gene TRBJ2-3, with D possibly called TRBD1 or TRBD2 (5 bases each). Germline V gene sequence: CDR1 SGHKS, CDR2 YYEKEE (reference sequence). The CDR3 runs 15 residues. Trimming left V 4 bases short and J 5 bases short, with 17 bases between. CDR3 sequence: CASSTGLAGQDTQYF. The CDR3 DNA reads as TGTGCCAGCAGCACGGGGTTAGCAGGGCAAGATACGCAGTATTTT.

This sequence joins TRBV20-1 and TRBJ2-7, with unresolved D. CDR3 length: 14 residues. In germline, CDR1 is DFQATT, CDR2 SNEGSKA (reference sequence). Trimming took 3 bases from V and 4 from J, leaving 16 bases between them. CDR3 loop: CSASPRVGGYEQYF. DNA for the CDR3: TGCAGTGCTAGCCCCCGGGTTGGTGGGTACGAGCAGTACTTC.

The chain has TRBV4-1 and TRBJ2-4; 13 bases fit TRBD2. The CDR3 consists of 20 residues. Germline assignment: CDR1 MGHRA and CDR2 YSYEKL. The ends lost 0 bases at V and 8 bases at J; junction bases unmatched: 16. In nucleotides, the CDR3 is TGCGCCAGCAGCCAAGACCAGTCGCGGGGACTAGCGGGGAAAAGAGACATTCAGTACTTC. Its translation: CASSQDQSRGLAGKRDIQYF.

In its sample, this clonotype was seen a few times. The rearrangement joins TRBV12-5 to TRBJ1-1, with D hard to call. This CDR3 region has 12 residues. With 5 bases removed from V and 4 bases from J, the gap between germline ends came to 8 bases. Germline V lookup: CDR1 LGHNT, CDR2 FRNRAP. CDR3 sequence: CASGPAGTEAFF. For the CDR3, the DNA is TGTGCTAGTGGTCCGGCGGGCACTGAAGCTTTCTTT.

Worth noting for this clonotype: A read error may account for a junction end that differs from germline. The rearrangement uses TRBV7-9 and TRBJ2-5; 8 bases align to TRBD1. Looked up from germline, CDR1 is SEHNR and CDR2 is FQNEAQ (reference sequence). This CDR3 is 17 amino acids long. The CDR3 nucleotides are TGTACCAGCAGCTTGGCCGGACAGGGATTTAGATCGGAGACCCAGTACTTC. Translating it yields CTSSLAGQGFRSETQYF.

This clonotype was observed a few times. DNA for the CDR3: TGCGCCAGCGGCCCCGGCGGTGGCACAGATACGCAGTATTTT. Translated, it gives CASGPGGGTDTQYF. The J gene is TRBJ2-3, the V gene TRBV10-1, with D uncertain. The CDR3 sequence is 14 residues long. Trimming took off 8 bases at V and 1 base at J, with 13 bases between the two ends. CDR1 WNHNN and CDR2 SYGVQD come from the germline V gene (reference sequence).

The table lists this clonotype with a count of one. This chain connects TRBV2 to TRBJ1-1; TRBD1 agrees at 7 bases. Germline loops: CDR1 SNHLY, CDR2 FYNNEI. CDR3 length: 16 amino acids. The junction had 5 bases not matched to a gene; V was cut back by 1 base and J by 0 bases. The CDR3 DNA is TGTGCCAGCAGTGAAGGTTTCGGGACAGTGAACACTGAAGCTTTCTTT. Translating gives CASSEGFGTVNTEAFF. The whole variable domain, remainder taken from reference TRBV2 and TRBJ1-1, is EPEVTQTPSHQVTQMGQEVILRCVPISNHLYFYWYRQILGQKVEFLVSFYNNEISEKSEIFDDQFSVERPDGSNFTLKIRSTKLEDSAMYFCASSEGFGTVNTEAFFGQGTRLTVV.

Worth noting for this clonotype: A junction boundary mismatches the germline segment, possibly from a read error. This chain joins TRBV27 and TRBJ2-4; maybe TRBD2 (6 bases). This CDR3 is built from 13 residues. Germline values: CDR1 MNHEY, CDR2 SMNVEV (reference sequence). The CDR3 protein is CAGSGLAKNIQYF. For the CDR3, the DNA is TGTGCCGGCAGCGGGCTAGCCAAAAACATTCAGTACTTC.

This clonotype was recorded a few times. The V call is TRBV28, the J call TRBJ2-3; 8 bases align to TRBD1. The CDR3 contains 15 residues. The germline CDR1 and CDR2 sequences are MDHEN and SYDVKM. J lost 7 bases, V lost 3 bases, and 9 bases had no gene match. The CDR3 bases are TGTGCCAGCAGTTTCCCGGGACAGGTGATTTATACGCAGTATTTT. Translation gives CASSFPGQVIYTQYF.

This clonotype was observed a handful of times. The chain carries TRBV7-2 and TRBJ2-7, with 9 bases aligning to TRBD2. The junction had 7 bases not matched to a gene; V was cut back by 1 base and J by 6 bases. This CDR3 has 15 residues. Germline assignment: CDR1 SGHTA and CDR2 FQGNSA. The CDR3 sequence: CASSLGGGRAAEQYF. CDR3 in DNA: TGTGCCAGCAGCTTAGGGGGCGGGAGGGCCGCCGAGCAGTACTTC.

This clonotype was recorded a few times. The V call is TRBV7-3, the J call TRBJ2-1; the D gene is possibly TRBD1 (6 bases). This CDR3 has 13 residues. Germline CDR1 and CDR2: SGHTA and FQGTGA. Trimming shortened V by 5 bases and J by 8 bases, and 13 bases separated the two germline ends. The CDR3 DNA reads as TGTGCCAGCAGCCCTCAGGGGTCCGATGAGCAGTTCTTC. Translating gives CASSPQGSDEQFF.

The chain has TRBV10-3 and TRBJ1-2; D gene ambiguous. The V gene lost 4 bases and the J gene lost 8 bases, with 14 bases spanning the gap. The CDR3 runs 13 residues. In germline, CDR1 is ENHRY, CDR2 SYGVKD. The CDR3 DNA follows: TGTGCCATCAGTGGGAGTTCGATCGGGGGCTACACCTTC. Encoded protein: CAISGSSIGGYTF.

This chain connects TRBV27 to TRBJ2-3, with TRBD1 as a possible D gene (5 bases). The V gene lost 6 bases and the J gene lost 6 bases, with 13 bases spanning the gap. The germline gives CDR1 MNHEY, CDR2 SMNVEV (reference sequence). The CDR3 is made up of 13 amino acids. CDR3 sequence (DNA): TGTGCCAGCAGGGAAGGGGTGTCTGATACGCAGTATTTT. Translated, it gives CASREGVSDTQYF.

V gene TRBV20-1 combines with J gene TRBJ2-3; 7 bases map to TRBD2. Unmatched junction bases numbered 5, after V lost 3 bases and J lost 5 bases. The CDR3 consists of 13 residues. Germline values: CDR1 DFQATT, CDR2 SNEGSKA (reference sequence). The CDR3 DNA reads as TGCAGTGCTAGCGGGGGGTCGAGAGATACGCAGTATTTT. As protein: CSASGGSRDTQYF.

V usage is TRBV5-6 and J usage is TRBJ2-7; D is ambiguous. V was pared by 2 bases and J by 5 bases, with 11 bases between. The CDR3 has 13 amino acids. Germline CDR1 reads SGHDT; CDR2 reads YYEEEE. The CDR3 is CASSFVTSHEQYF. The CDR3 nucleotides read TGTGCCAGCAGCTTCGTAACGAGCCACGAGCAGTACTTC.

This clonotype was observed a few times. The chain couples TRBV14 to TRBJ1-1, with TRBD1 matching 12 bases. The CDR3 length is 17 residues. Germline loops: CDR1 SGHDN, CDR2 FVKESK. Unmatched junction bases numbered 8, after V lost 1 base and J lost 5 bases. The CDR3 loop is CASSQVGQGALTTEAFF. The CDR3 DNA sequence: TGTGCCAGCAGCCAAGTGGGACAGGGGGCGTTAACGACTGAAGCTTTCTTT.